This is a list of T cell receptor beta chains from one sample in a study of response to subunit inactivated influenza vaccine. Using its own MiXCR run on the RT-PCR reads, TCRdb lists one record per CDR3 protein. The sample records approximately 500,000 distinct CDR3 sequences, 10% to 15% being singletons. The material was PBMCs from blood, obtained 40 to 50 days after vaccination. All receptors come from a man aged 45-65 years who received an inactivated influenza vaccine. CDR3s include the opening cysteine and the closing phenylalanine or tryptophan. D genes are given only for firm matches. The size entry is marked missing in some rows and otherwise reads once, few, many or a size class.

D gene	clone size	J gene	V gene	CDR3 length	CDR3 protein	CDR3 DNA
NA	NA	TRBJ2-7	TRBV18	14	CASSPAAGAYEQYF	TGTGCCAGCTCACCAGCGGCGGGGGCTTACGAGCAGTACTTC
TRBD2	NA	TRBJ2-2	TRBV5-1	15	CASSLGAGDTGELFF	TGCGCCAGCAGCTTAGGTGCGGGGGACACCGGGGAGCTGTTTTTT
NA	NA	TRBJ1-1	TRBV20-1	13	CSARDLMNTEAFF	TGCAGTGCTAGAGATCTAATGAACACTGAAGCTTTCTTT
NA	few	TRBJ2-3	TRBV7-9	15	CASSLVSLASRTQYF	TGTGCCAGCAGCTTAGTTTCTTTGGCGTCTCGTACGCAGTATTTT
TRBD2	NA	TRBJ2-5	TRBV30	14	CAAPKAGHQETQYF	TGTGCCGCTCCTAAAGCGGGGCACCAAGAGACCCAGTACTTC
NA	NA	TRBJ1-2	TRBV5-1	12	CASSFAGDGYTF	TGCGCCAGCAGCTTCGCAGGGGATGGCTACACCTTC
NA	NA	TRBJ2-3	TRBV10-2	11	CASGITDTQYF	TGCGCCAGCGGAATAACAGATACGCAGTATTTT
TRBD2	NA	TRBJ2-5	TRBV12-3/TRBV12-4	16	CASSWASGRARETQYF	TGTGCCAGCAGTTGGGCTAGCGGGAGGGCCAGGGAGACCCAGTACTTC
TRBD1	few	TRBJ2-5	TRBV28	19	CASSYYWTGTGSDQETQYF	TGTGCCAGCAGTTACTACTGGACCGGGACAGGCTCCGACCAAGAGACCCAGTACTTC
TRBD1	many	TRBJ2-5	TRBV12-3/TRBV12-4	15	CASGHKGAKGETQYF	TGTGCCAGCGGTCATAAGGGGGCTAAGGGAGAGACCCAGTACTTC
NA	once	TRBJ2-2	TRBV13	15	CASSPGRDNTGELFF	TGTGCCAGCAGCCCTGGAAGGGATAACACCGGGGAGCTGTTTTTT
NA	NA	TRBJ2-7	TRBV28	14	CASSPNARSYEQYF	TGTGCCAGCAGTCCCAACGCGAGGTCCTACGAGCAGTACTTC
TRBD1	many	TRBJ2-5	TRBV11-2	17	CASSFNRDRGFQETQYF	TGTGCCAGCAGCTTCAACCGGGACAGGGGATTCCAAGAGACCCAGTACTTC
TRBD1	many	TRBJ2-5	TRBV20-1	13	CSAREGQKETQYF	TGCAGTGCTAGAGAGGGACAGAAAGAGACCCAGTACTTC
NA	NA	TRBJ1-1	TRBV30	12	CAWSTPAAEAFF	TGTGCCTGGAGTACCCCGGCGGCTGAAGCTTTCTTT
TRBD2	NA	TRBJ2-7	TRBV7-2	17	CASSLRTSGGAAHEQYF	TGTGCCAGCAGCTTACGGACTAGCGGGGGGGCCGCCCACGAGCAGTACTTC
NA	NA	TRBJ2-1	TRBV20-1	10	CSATWGEQFF	TGCAGTGCTACGTGGGGAGAGCAGTTCTTC
NA	few	TRBJ1-2	TRBV20-1	13	CSASPGRLYGYTF	TGCAGTGCGAGCCCGGGACGCCTCTATGGCTACACCTTC
TRBD1	few	TRBJ1-6	TRBV7-9	14	CASSYRQGQSPLHF	TGTGCCAGCAGCTACCGACAGGGCCAATCACCCCTCCACTTT
NA	few	TRBJ1-2	TRBV6-2/TRBV6-3	13	CASRDRTDYGYTF	TGTGCCAGCAGGGACAGAACCGACTATGGCTACACCTTC
TRBD1	few	TRBJ1-2	TRBV9	15	CASSVADRGNYGYTF	TGTGCCAGCAGCGTAGCGGACAGGGGCAACTATGGCTACACCTTC
NA	many	TRBJ2-1	TRBV12-3/TRBV12-4	15	CASRWGLGGKDEQFF	TGTGCCAGCAGATGGGGACTCGGGGGAAAGGATGAGCAGTTCTTC
NA	NA	TRBJ1-2	TRBV7-2	12	CASRKANYGYTF	TGTGCCAGCAGGAAGGCTAACTATGGCTACACCTTC
TRBD2	many	TRBJ2-7	TRBV20-1	16	CSASRTSGRAAYEQYF	TGCAGTGCTAGCAGGACTAGCGGGAGGGCCGCCTACGAGCAGTACTTC
TRBD2	NA	TRBJ2-1	TRBV20-1	14	CSARVRGGPIEQFF	TGCAGTGCTAGAGTCCGGGGGGGCCCCATTGAGCAGTTCTTC
NA	few	TRBJ2-2	TRBV15	15	CATSRTSGLTGELFF	TGTGCCACCAGCAGAACAAGCGGGTTGACCGGGGAGCTGTTTTTT
NA	few	TRBJ2-5	TRBV7-2	14	CASSFGVGGETQYF	TGTGCCAGCAGCTTCGGGGTTGGGGGGGAGACCCAGTACTTC
NA	NA	TRBJ2-1	TRBV6-1	14	CASRSGGSINEQFF	TGTGCCAGCAGAAGTGGTGGGAGCATCAATGAGCAGTTCTTC
NA	NA	TRBJ2-1	TRBV7-8	15	CASSPRRGQYNEQFF	TGTGCCAGCAGCCCCCGCCGGGGCCAGTACAATGAGCAGTTCTTC
NA	few	TRBJ1-2	TRBV28	14	CASSFPTATGGYTF	TGTGCCAGCAGTTTCCCGACGGCGACCGGGGGCTACACCTTC
TRBD1	many	TRBJ2-7	TRBV28	14	CASTLRQGIYEQYF	TGTGCCAGCACCCTCAGACAGGGGATCTACGAGCAGTACTTC
TRBD2	NA	TRBJ2-2	TRBV12-3/TRBV12-4	17	CASSPLLAGVDTGELFF	TGTGCCAGCAGTCCTTTACTAGCGGGAGTAGACACCGGGGAGCTGTTTTTT
NA	NA	TRBJ2-1	TRBV10-1	12	CASSAGIDEQFF	TGCGCCAGCAGTGCCGGGATCGATGAGCAGTTCTTC
TRBD1	many	TRBJ2-5	TRBV9	14	CASSVGQGKETQYF	TGTGCCAGCAGCGTAGGACAGGGGAAAGAGACCCAGTACTTC
TRBD1	NA	TRBJ2-2	TRBV10-3	15	CAISGQGGATGELFF	TGTGCCATCAGTGGACAGGGGGGAGCCACCGGGGAGCTGTTTTTT
TRBD1	NA	TRBJ1-3	TRBV30	12	CAWSRGGNTIYF	TGTGCCTGGAGCAGGGGGGGAAACACCATATATTTT
NA	NA	TRBJ1-6	TRBV3-1	14	CASSQGITGSPLHF	TGTGCCAGCAGCCAAGGGATCACGGGTTCACCCCTCCACTTT
TRBD1	NA	TRBJ1-6	TRBV6-1	14	CASSRDSFNSPLHF	TGTGCCAGCAGCAGGGACAGTTTTAATTCACCCCTCCACTTT
TRBD2	NA	TRBJ2-3	TRBV30	16	CAWSSGTSVDTDTQYF	TGTGCCTGGAGTTCTGGGACTAGCGTCGACACAGATACGCAGTATTTT
NA	NA	TRBJ2-2	TRBV7-9	17	CASSLLAAIYQGGELFF	TGTGCCAGCAGCTTACTCGCAGCGATTTACCAAGGCGGGGAGCTGTTTTTT
NA	NA	TRBJ1-4	TRBV20-1	11	CSAKDNEKLFF	TGCAGTGCTAAGGACAATGAAAAACTGTTTTTT
TRBD1	many	TRBJ1-5	TRBV24-1	20	CATSDWDRTLLTYSNQPQHF	TGTGCCACCAGTGATTGGGACAGGACACTTCTGACTTATAGCAATCAGCCCCAGCATTTT
NA	few	TRBJ1-3	TRBV6-2/TRBV6-3	15	CASSYSYGSGNTIYF	TGTGCCAGCAGTTACTCGTACGGCTCTGGAAACACCATATATTTT
TRBD2	NA	TRBJ2-7	TRBV20-1	16	CSARGTSGDRTYEQYF	TGCAGTGCTAGGGGGACTAGCGGGGATCGGACCTACGAGCAGTACTTC
TRBD2	few	TRBJ2-1	TRBV29-1	17	CSVEDPAGLAGINEQFF	TGCAGCGTTGAAGATCCGGCGGGACTAGCGGGGATTAATGAGCAGTTCTTC
TRBD1	NA	TRBJ1-6	TRBV10-3	13	CAIHRGANSPLHF	TGTGCCATCCACAGGGGAGCTAATTCACCCCTCCACTTT
NA	NA	TRBJ2-3	TRBV24-1	15	CATSDSRQLTDTQYF	TGTGCCACCAGTGATTCACGACAGCTCACAGATACGCAGTATTTT
NA	few	TRBJ2-7	TRBV7-2	13	CASSLYSRDEQYF	TGTGCCAGCAGTTTATATAGCAGGGACGAGCAGTACTTC
NA	NA	TRBJ2-7	TRBV20-1	14	CSARDPQVSYEQYF	TGCAGTGCTAGAGATCCGCAAGTCTCCTACGAGCAGTACTTC
TRBD2	NA	TRBJ2-1	TRBV20-1	19	CSARDPRLTSGAAYNEQFF	TGCAGTGCTAGAGATCCTCGCTTGACTAGCGGGGCCGCCTACAATGAGCAGTTCTTC
TRBD2	few	TRBJ2-5	TRBV20-1	15	CSARDLAGAQETQYF	TGCAGTGCTAGAGACCTAGCGGGGGCACAAGAGACCCAGTACTTC
TRBD1	NA	TRBJ2-1	TRBV28	15	CASSLWDRGRNEQFF	TGTGCCAGCAGTTTATGGGACAGGGGGCGGAATGAGCAGTTCTTC
TRBD2	NA	TRBJ2-5	TRBV10-3	13	CAISSSGKETQYF	TGTGCCATCAGTTCTAGCGGGAAAGAGACCCAGTACTTC
NA	NA	TRBJ2-1	TRBV20-1	14	CSAKDSKFYNEQFF	TGCAGTGCTAAAGACAGTAAGTTCTACAATGAGCAGTTCTTC
TRBD1	few	TRBJ1-1	TRBV25-1	12	CASNYGTAEAFF	TGTGCCAGCAACTATGGGACAGCGGAAGCTTTCTTT
NA	many	TRBJ1-2	TRBV20-1	14	CSASKGGTSYGYTF	TGCAGTGCTAGTAAGGGAGGGACCAGCTATGGCTACACCTTC
TRBD1	many	TRBJ2-2	TRBV20-1	13	CSARQGTAGELFF	TGCAGTGCAAGACAGGGGACGGCCGGGGAGCTGTTTTTT